These 12 T cell receptor beta chains were sequenced from one sample in a study of blood T cell repertoires in COVID-19. Clones were sequenced by immunoSEQ multiplex PCR, and TCRdb holds only the in-frame ones, with some missing. This sample has just under 85,000 clones, with more than 75% found just once. Specimen: peripheral blood. These receptors all stem from a man older than 75 with active or convalescent COVID-19.

The chain recombines TRBV19 with TRBJ2-2; 9 bases are a match to TRBD2. CDR1 LNHDA and CDR2 SQIVND come from the germline V gene (reference sequence). This CDR3 region has 15 residues. After removal of 7 bases from V and 2 bases from J, the junction contained 5 bases not matched to a gene. CDR3 DNA sequence: TGTGCCAGTATCAGCGGGGGGAGAAACACCGGGGAGCTGTTTTTT. Its translation: CASISGGRNTGELFF.

The chain employs TRBV28 and TRBJ2-7; TRBD2 agrees at 9 bases. The CDR3 contains 14 residues. Looked up from germline, CDR1 is MDHEN and CDR2 is SYDVKM. V trimming: 5 bases; J trimming: 2 bases; junction bases outside the gene matches: 4. The CDR3 nucleotides read TGTGCCAGCAGTGCAAGCGGGGGGCCCTACGAGCAGTACGTC. Protein: CASSASGGPYEQYV.

The chain recombines TRBV11-3 with TRBJ1-6; maybe TRBD1 (6 bases). The germline V and J ends were trimmed by 5 bases and 7 bases, with 18 bases remaining between them. The CDR3 covers 16 residues. Germline CDR1 and CDR2: SGHNT and YENEEA. CDR3 nucleotide sequence: TGTGCCAGCAGCCCCACTCGCGACAGGATAAATTCACCCCTCCACTTT. It encodes CASSPTRDRINSPLHF.

The chain links TRBV3-1 (or the pseudogene TRBV3-2) to TRBJ2-5; TRBD2 aligns across 11 bases. Germline CDR1 is LGHDT and CDR2 is YNNKEL (reference sequence). Losses at the gene ends were 7 bases for V and 4 bases for J; bases not matched to a gene: 14. The CDR3 has 17 amino acids. CDR3 residues: CASTPLSSGGAPETQYF. CDR3 coding DNA: TGTGCCAGCACCCCGCTAAGTAGCGGGGGGGCCCCAGAGACCCAGTACTTC.

V is TRBV13 and J is TRBJ1-1; possibly TRBD1 for D (5 bases). Germline values: CDR1 PRHDT, CDR2 FYEKMQ (reference sequence). The CDR3 totals 14 residues. The V end was cut by 5 bases, the J end by 1 base, with 11 bases between. The CDR3: CASSTGQPNTEAFF. The CDR3 DNA sequence: TGTGCCAGCAGCACCGGACAACCGAACACTGAAGCTTTCTTT.

The chain couples TRBV19 to TRBJ2-1; TRBD2 matches at 7 bases. Germline V lookup: CDR1 LNHDA, CDR2 SQIVND (reference sequence). The trim removed 5 bases at V and 1 base at J, leaving 8 bases unmatched. The CDR3 sequence is 16 residues long. CDR3 region: CASSARTSGSYNEQFF. Here the CDR3 DNA reads TGTGCCAGTAGTGCGCGGACTAGTGGGTCCTACAATGAGCAGTTCTTC.

The chain employs TRBV12-2 and TRBJ2-7; TRBD2 is the table's D call, not checked against the DNA. TRBV12-2 is a pseudogene. The CDR3 sequence is 13 residues long. CDR3 in amino acids: CASRLALIREQYV. The CDR3 DNA sequence: TGTGCAAGTCGCTTAGCGCTTATCCGGGAGCAGTACGTC.

The chain recombines TRBV11-2 with TRBJ2-6; the D is unclear. CDR3 length: 16 residues. Germline assignment: CDR1 SGHAT and CDR2 FQNNGV. Trimming left V 3 bases short and J 0 bases short, with 9 bases between. The CDR3 protein is CASSFPRGSGANVLTF. DNA of the CDR3: TGTGCCAGCAGCTTCCCTCGAGGCTCTGGGGCCAACGTCCTGACTTTC.

This clone was seen just once. This rearrangement joins TRBV4-1 to TRBJ2-2; TRBD2 aligns across 12 bases. Trimming took 6 bases from V and 2 from J; bases not matched to a gene: 4. The germline V gene encodes CDR1 MGHRA and CDR2 YSYEKL. The CDR3 totals 16 residues. CDR3: CASRFGLAGNTGELFF. CDR3 in DNA: TGCGCCAGCAGATTTGGACTAGCGGGAAACACCGGGGAGCTGTTTTTT.

The rearrangement uses TRBV10-2 and TRBJ1-1; no clear D gene. The CDR3 is made up of 14 amino acids. The ends were cut back, 2 bases at V and 3 bases at J, with 10 bases in the middle. The germline V gene encodes CDR1 WSHSY and CDR2 SAAADI. In nucleotides, the CDR3 is TGCGCCAGCAGTGAGACGACGGGTCACACTGAAGCTTTCTTT. Encoded protein: CASSETTGHTEAFF.

The chain joins TRBV12-3 or TRBV12-4 to TRBJ1-1; D is unresolved. The V end was cut by 3 bases, the J end by 1 base, with 6 bases between. CDR3 size: 13 residues. The CDR3 nucleotides read TGTGCCAGCAGTTTTACCGGGAACACTGAAGCTTTCTTT. Its protein product is CASSFTGNTEAFF.

V is TRBV19 and J is TRBJ2-5; 10 nucleotides agree with TRBD2. CDR3 length: 16 amino acids. V lost 5 bases and J lost 1; bases outside the gene matches: 7. The germline V gene has CDR1 LNHDA and CDR2 SQIVND (reference sequence). The CDR3 region is CASSVGLAERQETQYF. In nucleotides, the CDR3 is TGTGCCAGTAGTGTAGGACTAGCGGAACGCCAAGAGACCCAGTACTTC.